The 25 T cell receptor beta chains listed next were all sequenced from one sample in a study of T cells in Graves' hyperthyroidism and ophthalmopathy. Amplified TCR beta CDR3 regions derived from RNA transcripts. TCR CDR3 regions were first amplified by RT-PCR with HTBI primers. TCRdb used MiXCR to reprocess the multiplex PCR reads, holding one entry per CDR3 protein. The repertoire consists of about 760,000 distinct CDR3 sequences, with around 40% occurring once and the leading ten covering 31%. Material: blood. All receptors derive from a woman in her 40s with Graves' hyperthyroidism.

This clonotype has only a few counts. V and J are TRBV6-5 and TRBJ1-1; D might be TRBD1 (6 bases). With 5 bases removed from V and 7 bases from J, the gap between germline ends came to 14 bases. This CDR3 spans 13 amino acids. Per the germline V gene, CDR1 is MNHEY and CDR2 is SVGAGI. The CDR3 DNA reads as TGTGCCAGCAGTCCGCTCAGGGGTGATGAAGCTTTCTTT. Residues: CASSPLRGDEAFF.

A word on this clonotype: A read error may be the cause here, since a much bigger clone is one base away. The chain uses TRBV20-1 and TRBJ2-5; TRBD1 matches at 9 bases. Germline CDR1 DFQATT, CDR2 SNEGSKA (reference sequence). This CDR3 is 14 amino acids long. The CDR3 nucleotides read TGCAGTGCTAGGACAGGGGGAAACCAAGAGACCCAGTGCTTC. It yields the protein CSARTGGNQETQCF.

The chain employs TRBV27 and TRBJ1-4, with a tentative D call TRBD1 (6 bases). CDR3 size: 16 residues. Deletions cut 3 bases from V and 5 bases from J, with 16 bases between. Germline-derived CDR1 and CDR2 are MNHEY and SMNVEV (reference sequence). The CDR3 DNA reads TGTGCCAGCAGTTTCTCCCTCGGGGGGCAGAATGAAAAACTGTTTTTT. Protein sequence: CASSFSLGGQNEKLFF.

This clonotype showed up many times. The CDR3 DNA sequence: TGTGCCAGCAGTTTATCTGCGGGGGGTCGTCAGCCCCAGCATTTT. The encoded protein is CASSLSAGGRQPQHF. The V gene is TRBV27, the J gene TRBJ1-5, with D possibly matching TRBD1 (5 bases). Germline V gives CDR1 MNHEY, CDR2 SMNVEV (reference sequence). Trimming removed 0 bases from V and 6 bases from J, with 12 bases in between. The CDR3 sequence is 15 residues long.

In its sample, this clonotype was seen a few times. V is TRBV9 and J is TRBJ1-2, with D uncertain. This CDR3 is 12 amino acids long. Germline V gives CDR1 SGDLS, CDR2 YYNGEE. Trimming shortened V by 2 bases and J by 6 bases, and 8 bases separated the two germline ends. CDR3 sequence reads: CASSVPGHGYTF. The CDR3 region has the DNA TGTGCCAGCAGCGTCCCAGGTCATGGCTACACCTTC.

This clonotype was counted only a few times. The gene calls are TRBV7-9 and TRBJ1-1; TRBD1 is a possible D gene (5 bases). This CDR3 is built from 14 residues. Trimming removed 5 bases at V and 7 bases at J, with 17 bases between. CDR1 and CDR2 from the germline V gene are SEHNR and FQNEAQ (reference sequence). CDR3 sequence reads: CASSPRRGPHEAFF. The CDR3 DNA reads TGTGCCAGCAGCCCCCGACGGGGCCCCCATGAAGCTTTCTTT.

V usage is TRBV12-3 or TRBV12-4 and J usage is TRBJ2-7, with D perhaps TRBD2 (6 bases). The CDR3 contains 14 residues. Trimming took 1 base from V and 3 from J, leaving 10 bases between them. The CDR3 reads CASSLGGEVYEQYF. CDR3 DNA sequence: TGTGCCAGCAGTTTAGGCGGGGAGGTCTACGAGCAGTACTTC.

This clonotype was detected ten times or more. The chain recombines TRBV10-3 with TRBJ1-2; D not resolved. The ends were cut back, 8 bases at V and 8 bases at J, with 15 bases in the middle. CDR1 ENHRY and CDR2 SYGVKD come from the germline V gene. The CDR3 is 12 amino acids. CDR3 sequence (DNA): TGTGCCATCCACAATGAGGGAAGCGGCTACACCTTC. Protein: CAIHNEGSGYTF.

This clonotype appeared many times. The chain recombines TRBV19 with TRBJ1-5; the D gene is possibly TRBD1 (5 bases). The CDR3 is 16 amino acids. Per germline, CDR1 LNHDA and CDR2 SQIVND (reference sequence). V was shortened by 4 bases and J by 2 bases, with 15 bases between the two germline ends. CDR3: CASSTRLGGGNQPQHF. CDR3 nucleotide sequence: TGTGCCAGTAGTACCCGACTTGGGGGTGGCAATCAGCCCCAGCATTTT.

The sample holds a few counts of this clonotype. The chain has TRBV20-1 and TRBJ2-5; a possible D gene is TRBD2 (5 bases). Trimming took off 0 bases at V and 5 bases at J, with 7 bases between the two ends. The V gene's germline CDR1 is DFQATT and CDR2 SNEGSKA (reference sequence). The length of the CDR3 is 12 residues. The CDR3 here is CSARERVETQYF. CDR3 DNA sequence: TGCAGTGCTAGAGAGCGGGTTGAGACCCAGTACTTC.

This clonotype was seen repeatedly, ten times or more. Here the CDR3 reads CASSLADTQYF. DNA of the CDR3: TGTGCCAGCAGCTTAGCAGATACGCAGTATTTT. The chain carries TRBV7-8 and TRBJ2-3; D unclear. Trimming took off 0 bases at V and 5 bases at J, with 0 bases between the two ends. Germline CDR1 is SGHVS and CDR2 is FQNEAQ. The CDR3 has 11 residues.

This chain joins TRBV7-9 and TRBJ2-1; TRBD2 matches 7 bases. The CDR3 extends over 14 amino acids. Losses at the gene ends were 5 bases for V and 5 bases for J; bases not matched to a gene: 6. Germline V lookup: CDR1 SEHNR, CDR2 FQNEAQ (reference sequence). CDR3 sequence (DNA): TGTGCCAGCAGCCCGCGGGGGAGCGACAATGAGCAGTTCTTC. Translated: CASSPRGSDNEQFF.

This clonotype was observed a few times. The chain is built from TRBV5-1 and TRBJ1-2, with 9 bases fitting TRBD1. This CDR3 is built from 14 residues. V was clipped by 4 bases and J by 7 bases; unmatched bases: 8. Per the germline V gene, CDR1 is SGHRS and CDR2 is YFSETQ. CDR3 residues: CASSEDRGSFGYTF. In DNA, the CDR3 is TGCGCCAGCAGCGAGGACAGGGGTTCGTTTGGCTACACCTTC. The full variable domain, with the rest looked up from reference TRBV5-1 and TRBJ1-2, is KAGVTQTPRYLIKTRGQQVTLSCSPISGHRSVSWYQQTPGQGLQFLFEYFSETQRNKGNFPGRFSGRQFSNSRSEMNVSTLELGDSALYLCASSEDRGSFGYTFGSGTRLTVV.

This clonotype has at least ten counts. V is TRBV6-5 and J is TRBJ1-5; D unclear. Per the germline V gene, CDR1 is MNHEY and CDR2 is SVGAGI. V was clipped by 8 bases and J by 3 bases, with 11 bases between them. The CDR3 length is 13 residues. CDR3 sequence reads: CASGAWVNQPQHF. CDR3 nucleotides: TGTGCCAGCGGAGCGTGGGTCAATCAGCCCCAGCATTTT.

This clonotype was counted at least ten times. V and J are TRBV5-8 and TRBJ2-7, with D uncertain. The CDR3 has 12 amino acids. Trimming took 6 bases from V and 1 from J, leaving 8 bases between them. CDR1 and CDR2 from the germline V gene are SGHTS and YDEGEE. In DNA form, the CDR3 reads TGTGCCAGCACCGGCATTTCCTACGAGCAGTACTTC. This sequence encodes CASTGISYEQYF.

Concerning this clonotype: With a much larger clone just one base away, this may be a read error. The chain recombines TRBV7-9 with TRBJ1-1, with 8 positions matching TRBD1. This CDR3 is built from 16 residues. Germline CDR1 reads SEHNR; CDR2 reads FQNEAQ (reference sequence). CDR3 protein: CASSLAGGVANTEAFF. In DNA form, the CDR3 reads TGTGCCAGTAGCTTAGCAGGGGGCGTTGCGAACACTGAAGCTTTCTTT.

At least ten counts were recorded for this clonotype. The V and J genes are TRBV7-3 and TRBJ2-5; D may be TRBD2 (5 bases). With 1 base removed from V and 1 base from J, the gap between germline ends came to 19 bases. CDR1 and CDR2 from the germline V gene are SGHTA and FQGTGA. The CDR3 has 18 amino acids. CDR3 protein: CASSLKMVCWRCQETQYF. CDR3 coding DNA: TGTGCCAGCAGCTTAAAGATGGTTTGTTGGAGGTGCCAAGAGACCCAGTACTTC.

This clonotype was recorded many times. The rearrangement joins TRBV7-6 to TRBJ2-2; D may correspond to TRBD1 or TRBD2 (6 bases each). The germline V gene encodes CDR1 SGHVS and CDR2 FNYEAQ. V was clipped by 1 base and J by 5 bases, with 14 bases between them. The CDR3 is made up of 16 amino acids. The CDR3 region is CASSLGGRTETGELFF. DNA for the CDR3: TGTGCCAGCAGCTTAGGAGGGAGGACAGAAACCGGGGAGCTGTTTTTT.

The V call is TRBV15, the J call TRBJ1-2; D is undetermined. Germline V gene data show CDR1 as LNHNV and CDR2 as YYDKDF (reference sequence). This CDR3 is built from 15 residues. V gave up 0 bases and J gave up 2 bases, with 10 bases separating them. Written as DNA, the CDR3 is TGTGCCACCAGCAGAGAGGGAGCCTCGAACTATGGCTACACCTTC. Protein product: CATSREGASNYGYTF.

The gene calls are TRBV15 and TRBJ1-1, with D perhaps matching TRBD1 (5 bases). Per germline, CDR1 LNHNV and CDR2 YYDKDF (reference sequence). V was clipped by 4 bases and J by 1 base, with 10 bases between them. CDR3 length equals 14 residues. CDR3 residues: CATSTGVWNTEAFF. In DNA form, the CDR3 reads TGTGCCACCAGCACGGGGGTATGGAACACTGAAGCTTTCTTT.

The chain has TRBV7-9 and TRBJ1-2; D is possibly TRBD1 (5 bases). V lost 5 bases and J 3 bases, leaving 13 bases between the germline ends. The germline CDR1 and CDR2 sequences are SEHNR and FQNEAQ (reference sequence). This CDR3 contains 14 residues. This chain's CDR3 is CASSTTGGYYGYTF. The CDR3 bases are TGTGCCAGCAGCACCACCGGGGGGTACTATGGCTACACCTTC.

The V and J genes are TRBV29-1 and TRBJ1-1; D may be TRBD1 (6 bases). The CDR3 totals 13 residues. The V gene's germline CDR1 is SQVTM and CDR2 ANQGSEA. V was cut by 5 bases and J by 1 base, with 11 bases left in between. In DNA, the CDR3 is TGCAGCGTTCTTATACAGGGGAACACTGAAGCTTTCTTT. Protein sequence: CSVLIQGNTEAFF.

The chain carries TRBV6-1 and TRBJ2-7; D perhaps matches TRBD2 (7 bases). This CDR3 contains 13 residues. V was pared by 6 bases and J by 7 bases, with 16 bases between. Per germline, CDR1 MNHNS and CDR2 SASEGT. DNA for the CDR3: TGTGCCAGCAGCCAAGGGGGGGCCTGGGAGCAGTACTTC. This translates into CASSQGGAWEQYF.

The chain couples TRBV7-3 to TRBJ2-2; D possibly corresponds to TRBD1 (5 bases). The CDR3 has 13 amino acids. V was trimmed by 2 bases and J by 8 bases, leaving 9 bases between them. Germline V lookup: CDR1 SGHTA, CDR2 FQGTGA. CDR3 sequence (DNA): TGTGCCAGCAGCTTACAGGCAGGGGGGGAGCTGTTTTTT. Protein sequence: CASSLQAGGELFF.

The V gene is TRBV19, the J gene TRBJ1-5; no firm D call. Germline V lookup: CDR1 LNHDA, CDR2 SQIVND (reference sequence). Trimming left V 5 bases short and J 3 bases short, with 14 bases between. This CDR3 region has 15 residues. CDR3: CASSLREGLNQPQHF. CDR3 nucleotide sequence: TGTGCCAGTAGTCTCCGAGAAGGCCTCAATCAGCCCCAGCATTTT.